This T cell receptor (beta chain) appears in the sequencing data of a study of cytomegalovirus exposure and HLA in healthy donors. Study results and limitations: According to a subsequent analysis, TCR clusters identified in the first cohort showed a tendency to co-occur across the roughly 130 validation repertoires. The study put under 200 TCR beta chains on its list as cytomegalovirus-associated.

An approximately 120-subject validation cohort, separate from the 666-subject first cohort, supplied the donors. Germline CDR1 and CDR2: SQVTM and ANQGSEA. Deletions cut 8 bases from V and 7 bases from J, with 18 bases between. The CDR3 contains 14 residues. Details on this clone: Antigen specificity is unknown.

Profiled with immunoSEQ multiplex PCR; TCRdb holds only in-frame clones, not every one. The repertoire holds about 130,000 clones, with under 90% as singletons. This clonotype was obtained from a young man in good health and CMV-seronegative. The source material was PBMCs. V and J are TRBV29-1 and TRBJ1-6, with D possibly TRBD1 on 6 matching bases. The CDR3 DNA is TGCAGCTGTAGTGATGACAGGTGGAATTCACCCCTCCACTTT. This translates into CSCSDDRWNSPLHF.